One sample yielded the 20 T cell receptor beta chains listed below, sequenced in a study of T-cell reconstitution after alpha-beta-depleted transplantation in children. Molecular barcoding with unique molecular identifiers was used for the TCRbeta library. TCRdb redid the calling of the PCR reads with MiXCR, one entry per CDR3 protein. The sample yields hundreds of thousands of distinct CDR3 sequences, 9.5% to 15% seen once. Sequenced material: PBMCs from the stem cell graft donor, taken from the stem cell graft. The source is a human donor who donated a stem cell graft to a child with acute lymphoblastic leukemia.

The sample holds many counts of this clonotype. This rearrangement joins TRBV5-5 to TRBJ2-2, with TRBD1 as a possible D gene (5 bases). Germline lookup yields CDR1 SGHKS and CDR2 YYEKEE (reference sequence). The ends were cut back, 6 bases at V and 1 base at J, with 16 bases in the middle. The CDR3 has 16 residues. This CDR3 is CASILSGRENTGELFF. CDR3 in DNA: TGTGCCAGCATTTTATCGGGCAGGGAGAACACCGGGGAGCTGTTTTTT.

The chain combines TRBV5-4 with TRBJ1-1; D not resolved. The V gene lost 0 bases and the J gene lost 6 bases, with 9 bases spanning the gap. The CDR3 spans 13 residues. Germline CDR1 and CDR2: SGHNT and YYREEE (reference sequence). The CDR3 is CASSLVGVPEAFF. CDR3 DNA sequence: TGTGCCAGCAGCTTGGTGGGTGTCCCTGAAGCTTTCTTT.

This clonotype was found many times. In nucleotides, the CDR3 is TGTGCCAGCAGTTCCTTGGGGGGCTGGACTGAAGCTTTCTTT. Its protein product is CASSSLGGWTEAFF. The V gene is TRBV28, the J gene TRBJ1-1; maybe TRBD1 (6 bases). This CDR3 contains 14 residues. With 4 bases removed from V and 5 bases from J, the gap between germline ends came to 14 bases. Germline V lookup: CDR1 MDHEN, CDR2 SYDVKM.

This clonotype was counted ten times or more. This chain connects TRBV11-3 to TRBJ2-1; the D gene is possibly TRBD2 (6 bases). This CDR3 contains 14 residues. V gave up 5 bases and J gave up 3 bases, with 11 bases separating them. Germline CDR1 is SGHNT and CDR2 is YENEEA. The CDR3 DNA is TGTGCCAGCAGCCCATGGGGGGACTACAATGAGCAGTTCTTC. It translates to CASSPWGDYNEQFF.

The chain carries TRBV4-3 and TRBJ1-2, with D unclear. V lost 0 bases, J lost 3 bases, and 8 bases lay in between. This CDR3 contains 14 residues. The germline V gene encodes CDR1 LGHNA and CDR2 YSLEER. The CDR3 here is CASSQDFRDYGYTF. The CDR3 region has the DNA TGCGCCAGCAGCCAAGACTTCCGGGACTATGGCTACACCTTC.

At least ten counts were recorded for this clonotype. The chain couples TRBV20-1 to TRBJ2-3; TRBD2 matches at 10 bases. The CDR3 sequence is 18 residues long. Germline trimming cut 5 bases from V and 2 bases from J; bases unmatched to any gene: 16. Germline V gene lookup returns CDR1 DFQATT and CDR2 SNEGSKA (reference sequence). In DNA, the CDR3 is TGCAGTGCTGGAGGCTCTGACGCACTAGCGGGACCCACAGATACGCAGTATTTT. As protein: CSAGGSDALAGPTDTQYF.

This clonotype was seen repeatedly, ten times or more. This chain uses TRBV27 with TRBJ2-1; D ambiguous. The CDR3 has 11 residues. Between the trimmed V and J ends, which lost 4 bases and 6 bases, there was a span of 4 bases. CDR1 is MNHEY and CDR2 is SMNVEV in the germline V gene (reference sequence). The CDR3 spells CASSWLNEQFF. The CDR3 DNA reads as TGTGCCAGCAGTTGGCTCAATGAGCAGTTCTTC.

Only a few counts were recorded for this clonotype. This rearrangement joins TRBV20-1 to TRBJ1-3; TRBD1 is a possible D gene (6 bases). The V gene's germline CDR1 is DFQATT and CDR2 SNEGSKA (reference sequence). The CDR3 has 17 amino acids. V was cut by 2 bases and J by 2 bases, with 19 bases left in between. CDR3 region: CSARFQGGGRTGNTIYF. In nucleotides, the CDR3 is TGCAGTGCTAGATTCCAAGGGGGAGGGCGGACTGGAAACACCATATATTTT.

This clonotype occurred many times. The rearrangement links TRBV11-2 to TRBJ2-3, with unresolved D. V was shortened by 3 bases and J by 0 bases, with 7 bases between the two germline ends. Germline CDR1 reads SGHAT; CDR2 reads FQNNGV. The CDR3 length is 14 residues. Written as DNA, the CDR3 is TGTGCCAGCAGCTTTCCAAGGAGCACAGATACGCAGTATTTT. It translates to CASSFPRSTDTQYF.

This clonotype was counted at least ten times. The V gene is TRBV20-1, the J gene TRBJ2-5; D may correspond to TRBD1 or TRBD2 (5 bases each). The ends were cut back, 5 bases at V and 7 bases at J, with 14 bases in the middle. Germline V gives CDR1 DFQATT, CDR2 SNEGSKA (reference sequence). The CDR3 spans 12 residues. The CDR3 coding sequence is TGCAGTGCTCGTTCCGGGGCAGGGACCCAGTACTTC. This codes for CSARSGAGTQYF.

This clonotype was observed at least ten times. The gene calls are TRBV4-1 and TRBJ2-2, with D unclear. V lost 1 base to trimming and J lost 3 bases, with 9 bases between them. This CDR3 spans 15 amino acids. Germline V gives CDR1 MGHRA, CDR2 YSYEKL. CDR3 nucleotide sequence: TGCGCCAGCAGCCAAGCCCCTCTCGACACCGGGGAGCTGTTTTTT. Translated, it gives CASSQAPLDTGELFF.

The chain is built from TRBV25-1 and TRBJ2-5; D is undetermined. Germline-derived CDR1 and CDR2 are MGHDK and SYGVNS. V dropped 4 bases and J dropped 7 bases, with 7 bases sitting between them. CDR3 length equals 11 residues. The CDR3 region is CASSASTTQYF. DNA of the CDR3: TGTGCCAGCAGTGCGAGCACGACCCAGTACTTC.

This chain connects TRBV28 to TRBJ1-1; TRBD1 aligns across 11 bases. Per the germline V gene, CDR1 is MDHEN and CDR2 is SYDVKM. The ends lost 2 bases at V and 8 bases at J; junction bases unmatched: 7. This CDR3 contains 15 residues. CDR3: CASSLRGGQGVEAFF. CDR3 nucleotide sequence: TGTGCCAGCAGTTTAAGAGGGGGACAGGGGGTAGAAGCTTTCTTT.

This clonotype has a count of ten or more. The CDR3: CASSVNPRDSSFEAFF. The CDR3 nucleotides are TGTGCCAGCAGCGTCAACCCTCGGGACAGCTCCTTTGAAGCTTTCTTT. This chain links TRBV9 with TRBJ1-1; 7 bases align to TRBD1. CDR3 length equals 16 residues. Germline loops: CDR1 SGDLS, CDR2 YYNGEE. Germline trimming cut 2 bases from V and 7 bases from J; bases unmatched to any gene: 14.

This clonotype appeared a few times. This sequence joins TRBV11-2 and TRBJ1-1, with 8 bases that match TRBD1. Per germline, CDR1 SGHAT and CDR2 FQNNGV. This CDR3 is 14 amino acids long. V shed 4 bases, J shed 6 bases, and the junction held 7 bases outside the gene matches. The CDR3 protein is CASSSPDRVPEAFF. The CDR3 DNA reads TGTGCCAGCAGCTCTCCGGACAGGGTCCCTGAAGCTTTCTTT.

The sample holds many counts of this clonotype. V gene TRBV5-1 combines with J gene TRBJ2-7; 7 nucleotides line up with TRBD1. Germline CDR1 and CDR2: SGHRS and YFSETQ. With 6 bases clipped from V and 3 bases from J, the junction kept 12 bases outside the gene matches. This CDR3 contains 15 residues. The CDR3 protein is CASTPRGTANYEQYF. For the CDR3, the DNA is TGCGCCAGCACACCCCGTGGGACAGCCAACTACGAGCAGTACTTC.

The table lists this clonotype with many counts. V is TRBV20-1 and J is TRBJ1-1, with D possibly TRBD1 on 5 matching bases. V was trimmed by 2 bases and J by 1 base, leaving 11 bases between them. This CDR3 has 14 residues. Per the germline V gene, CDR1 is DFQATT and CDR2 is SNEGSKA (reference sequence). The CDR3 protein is CSARRLGANTEAFF. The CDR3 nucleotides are TGCAGTGCTAGAAGGCTCGGGGCGAACACTGAAGCTTTCTTT.

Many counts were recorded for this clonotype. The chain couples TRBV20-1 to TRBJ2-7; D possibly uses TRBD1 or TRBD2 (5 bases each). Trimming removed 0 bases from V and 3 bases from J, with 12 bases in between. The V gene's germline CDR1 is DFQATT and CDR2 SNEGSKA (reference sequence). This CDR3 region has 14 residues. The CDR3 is CSARDGQGVYEQYF. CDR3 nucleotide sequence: TGCAGTGCTAGAGATGGCCAGGGAGTCTACGAGCAGTACTTC.

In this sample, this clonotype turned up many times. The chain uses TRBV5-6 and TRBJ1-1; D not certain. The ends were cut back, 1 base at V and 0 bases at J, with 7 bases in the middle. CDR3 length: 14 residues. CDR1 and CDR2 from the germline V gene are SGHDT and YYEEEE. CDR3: CASSLLRLNTEAFF. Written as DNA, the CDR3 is TGTGCCAGCAGCTTGCTGCGCCTGAACACTGAAGCTTTCTTT. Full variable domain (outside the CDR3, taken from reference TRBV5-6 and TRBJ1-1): DAGVTQSPTHLIKTRGQQVTLRCSPKSGHDTVSWYQQALGQGPQFIFQYYEEEERQRGNFPDRFSGHQFPNYSSELNVNALLLGDSALYLCASSLLRLNTEAFFGQGTRLTVV.

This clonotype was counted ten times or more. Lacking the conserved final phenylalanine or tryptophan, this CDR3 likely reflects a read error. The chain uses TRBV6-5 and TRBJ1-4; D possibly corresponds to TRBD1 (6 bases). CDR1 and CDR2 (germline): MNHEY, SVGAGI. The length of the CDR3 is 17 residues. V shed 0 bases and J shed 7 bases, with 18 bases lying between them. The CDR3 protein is CASSYSRVTGFGEKLFY. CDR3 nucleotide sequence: TGTGCCAGCAGTTACTCGAGAGTTACAGGGTTCGGTGAAAAACTGTTTTAT.